A single sample gave rise to the 31 T cell receptor beta chains below, sequenced in a study of T cells after yellow fever vaccination. TCRdb itself ran the 5' RACE reads through MiXCR, one entry per CDR3 protein. The table lists around 250,000 distinct CDR3 sequences, 6.9% of them singletons. Material: CD4+ T cells sorted from PBMCs, obtained 15 days after the yellow fever booster vaccination. The receptors come from a man aged 25 to 40 who received the YFV17D yellow fever vaccine.

Many counts were recorded for this clonotype. In DNA, the CDR3 is TGTGCCAGCAACAGAGGGTACGAGACAGGGACGTACGAGCAGTACTTC. This encodes CASNRGYETGTYEQYF. The chain uses TRBV12-3 or TRBV12-4 and TRBJ2-7; 7 bases line up with TRBD1. Trimming removed 7 bases from V and 4 bases from J; junction bases left unmatched: 16. This CDR3 spans 16 amino acids.

The chain has TRBV11-3 and TRBJ1-4; D is ambiguous. Germline CDR1 reads SGHNT; CDR2 reads YENEEA. V lost 6 bases and J lost 7, with 18 bases in between. The CDR3 loop spans 15 amino acids. Here the CDR3 DNA reads TGTGCCAGCAGGTCCAACCCCCGGGCGTTTGAAAAACTGTTTTTT. This codes for CASRSNPRAFEKLFF.

This clonotype was detected a few times. This chain joins TRBV5-1 and TRBJ1-4; the match to TRBD1 covers 10 bases. V dropped 0 bases and J dropped 10; count of bases not matched to a gene: 9. Germline-derived CDR1 and CDR2 are SGHRS and YFSETQ. This CDR3 spans 16 amino acids. CDR3 DNA sequence: TGCGCCAGCAGCTTGGGGGACAGGGGCATTTTGGGAAAACTGTTTTTT. Its translation: CASSLGDRGILGKLFF. The whole variable domain, filled in from reference TRBV5-1 and TRBJ1-4, reads KAGVTQTPRYLIKTRGQQVTLSCSPISGHRSVSWYQQTPGQGLQFLFEYFSETQRNKGNFPGRFSGRQFSNSRSEMNVSTLELGDSALYLCASSLGDRGILGKLFFGSGTQLSVL.

This clonotype has a count of ten or more. The gene calls are TRBV30 and TRBJ1-1, with D possibly being TRBD1 (6 bases). The CDR3 length is 15 residues. V was cut by 3 bases and J by 0 bases, with 14 bases left in between. CDR1 and CDR2 (germline): GTSNPN, SVGIG (reference sequence). For the CDR3, the DNA is TGTGCCTGGAGGGAACTGGGACACATGAACACTGAAGCTTTCTTT. Its protein is CAWRELGHMNTEAFF.

As concerns this clonotype: With a much larger clone just one base away, this may be a read error. V usage is TRBV20-1 and J usage is TRBJ2-1; D is uncertain. In germline, CDR1 is DFQATT, CDR2 SNEGSKA (reference sequence). This CDR3 contains 14 residues. V lost 3 bases and J lost 9, with 18 bases in between. The CDR3 sequence: CSASEPAQKLEQFF. The CDR3 nucleotides read TGCAGTGCTAGTGAACCGGCACAAAAACTTGAGCAGTTCTTC.

This clonotype came up a few times. The chain recombines TRBV20-1 with TRBJ1-1; D is perhaps TRBD1 (5 bases). The CDR3 has 15 residues. Germline V CDR1 and CDR2: DFQATT, SNEGSKA (reference sequence). V gave up 6 bases and J gave up 10 bases, with 27 bases separating them. The CDR3, as DNA: TGCAGTGCCCCGACCTACGGGGGGGTTTATCTGGGAGCTTTCTTT. It codes for CSAPTYGGVYLGAFF.

This clonotype was observed a few times. The chain combines TRBV20-1 with TRBJ1-1; the D is unclear. Trimming shortened V by 7 bases and J by 1 base, and 7 bases separated the two germline ends. CDR3 length: 11 residues. Germline V gene sequence: CDR1 DFQATT, CDR2 SNEGSKA (reference sequence). In DNA form, the CDR3 reads TGCAGTGGGCCCGGGAACACTGAAGCTTTCTTT. This translates into CSGPGNTEAFF.

The sample holds many counts of this clonotype. This chain uses TRBV6-5 with TRBJ2-7, with D maybe TRBD2 (6 bases). The CDR3 sequence is 14 residues long. Germline V CDR1 and CDR2: MNHEY, SVGAGI. Between the trimmed V and J ends, which lost 2 bases and 3 bases, there was a span of 11 bases. The CDR3 loop is CASSYQGDFYEQYF. The CDR3 region has the DNA TGTGCCAGCAGTTACCAAGGGGACTTCTACGAGCAGTACTTC.

This clonotype was counted ten times or more. This sequence joins TRBV7-6 and TRBJ2-7; D is ambiguous. Trimming took off 5 bases at V and 2 bases at J, with 19 bases between the two ends. The CDR3 length is 16 residues. Germline loops: CDR1 SGHVS, CDR2 FNYEAQ. CDR3 protein: CASSLLRSEETYEQYF. Here the CDR3 DNA reads TGTGCCAGCAGCCTGCTTAGGAGCGAGGAGACCTACGAGCAGTACTTC.

This clonotype was observed a handful of times. V usage is TRBV9 and J usage is TRBJ2-4, with 11 positions matching TRBD2. Germline V gene data show CDR1 as SGDLS and CDR2 as YYNGEE. CDR3 length: 18 residues. V was pared by 4 bases and J by 2 bases, with 11 bases of the junction left unmatched. The chain's CDR3 is CASSSQPGTSGPKNIQYF. CDR3 sequence (DNA): TGTGCCAGCAGCTCTCAACCAGGGACTAGCGGACCCAAAAACATTCAGTACTTC.

This clonotype was detected a few times. CDR3 bases: TGTGCCAGCGGTAACCCAGGTGCCACTGAAGCTTTCTTT. Encoded protein: CASGNPGATEAFF. The chain combines TRBV6-2 or TRBV6-3 with TRBJ1-1; D is ambiguous. Germline V gene sequence: CDR1 MNHEY, CDR2 SVGEGT. The V end lost 8 bases, the J end lost 4 bases, and 14 bases lay between the germline ends. CDR3 length: 13 amino acids.

The table lists this clonotype with a few counts. This chain joins TRBV20-1 and TRBJ2-7; 8 positions match TRBD2. The CDR3 length is 14 residues. With 6 bases clipped from V and 2 bases from J, the junction kept 9 bases outside the gene matches. Germline CDR1 and CDR2: DFQATT and SNEGSKA (reference sequence). CDR3 coding DNA: TGCAGTGCAAGCCGTGGCGGGAGGCCCTACGAGCAGTACTTC. Protein sequence: CSASRGGRPYEQYF.

V usage is TRBV5-5 and J usage is TRBJ2-2; 7 positions match TRBD2. From germline, CDR1 is SGHKS and CDR2 YYEKEE (reference sequence). This CDR3 contains 15 residues. With V trimmed by 6 bases and J by 7 bases, 12 bases remained unmatched. CDR3 nucleotide sequence: TGTGCCAGCACCCTGGGACTATTCTTTAGCGGGGAGCTGTTTTTT. Translated: CASTLGLFFSGELFF.

This clonotype appeared a few times. This rearrangement joins TRBV7-2 to TRBJ2-3, with unresolved D. The germline V gene encodes CDR1 SGHTA and CDR2 FQGNSA. This CDR3 is built from 14 residues. The germline V and J ends were trimmed by 0 bases and 2 bases, with 6 bases remaining between them. The DNA of the CDR3 is TGTGCCAGCAGCTTAGCAGAATACACAGATACGCAGTATTTT. Protein product: CASSLAEYTDTQYF.

This clonotype showed up just a few times. The chain recombines TRBV7-9 with TRBJ2-3; no clear D gene. Germline V gene lookup returns CDR1 SEHNR and CDR2 FQNEAQ (reference sequence). V was shortened by 5 bases and J by 3 bases, with 3 bases between the two germline ends. This CDR3 comprises 11 residues. The CDR3 spells CASSETDTQYF. CDR3 nucleotide sequence: TGTGCCAGCAGCGAAACAGATACGCAGTATTTT.

This clonotype was observed at least ten times. The chain links TRBV11-2 to TRBJ2-1, with TRBD2 matching over 11 bases. Trimming removed 2 bases from V and 9 bases from J; junction bases left unmatched: 12. Per the germline V gene, CDR1 is SGHAT and CDR2 is FQNNGV. CDR3 size: 17 residues. The chain's CDR3 is CASSLSTSGNFGGEQFF. The CDR3 DNA reads TGTGCCAGCAGCTTATCGACTAGCGGGAACTTCGGCGGTGAGCAGTTCTTC.

This clonotype was counted between two and nine times. The chain recombines TRBV20-1 with TRBJ2-5, with 9 bases that match TRBD1. The trim removed 5 bases at V and 0 bases at J, leaving 7 bases unmatched. The CDR3 loop spans 15 amino acids. Looked up from germline, CDR1 is DFQATT and CDR2 is SNEGSKA (reference sequence). The CDR3 coding sequence is TGCAGTGCTTATCGACAGGGGGGATACCAAGAGACCCAGTACTTC. It codes for CSAYRQGGYQETQYF.

The rearrangement joins TRBV6-1 to TRBJ2-7; TRBD2 aligns across 12 bases. This CDR3 has 13 residues. J gave up 4 bases and V 8 bases, and 3 bases lay outside the gene matches. Germline loops: CDR1 MNHNS, CDR2 SASEGT. The CDR3 here is CASWTSGIYEQYF. The CDR3 DNA reads TGTGCCAGCTGGACTAGCGGGATATACGAGCAGTACTTC.

This clonotype has a handful of counts. The V gene is TRBV7-2, the J gene TRBJ2-7; D uncertain. This CDR3 is built from 11 residues. V shed 8 bases and J shed 3 bases, with 8 bases lying between them. The V gene's germline CDR1 is SGHTA and CDR2 FQGNSA. Here the CDR3 DNA reads TGTGCCAGCGGCTACAGCTACGAGCAGTACTTC. Its protein product is CASGYSYEQYF.

This clonotype occurred a few times. CDR3 sequence (DNA): TGTGCCAGCAGCTCCATCCTAGCGGAAACCTACAATGAGCAGTTCTTC. As protein: CASSSILAETYNEQFF. The V gene is TRBV7-9, the J gene TRBJ2-1; 7 nucleotides align to TRBD2. The CDR3 is made up of 16 amino acids. V gave up 4 bases and J gave up 2 bases; unmatched junction bases: 8. Per the germline V gene, CDR1 is SEHNR and CDR2 is FQNEAQ (reference sequence). Using reference TRBV7-9 and TRBJ2-1 for the parts outside the CDR3, the full variable domain is DTGVSQNPRHKITKRGQNVTFRCDPISEHNRLYWYRQTLGQGPEFLTYFQNEAQLEKSRLLSDRFSAERPKGSFSTLEIQRTEQGDSAMYLCASSSILAETYNEQFFGPGTRLTVL.

This clonotype has a handful of counts. The chain couples TRBV7-2 to TRBJ2-3; the D gene is possibly TRBD2 (6 bases). Trimming pared 6 bases from V and 0 bases from J, leaving 10 bases between. Germline V gives CDR1 SGHTA, CDR2 FQGNSA. This CDR3 comprises 14 residues. The CDR3 bases are TGTGCCAGCAGATGGCTAGCGAGCACAGATACGCAGTATTTT. Protein: CASRWLASTDTQYF.

This clonotype has more than one count but fewer than ten. The chain is built from TRBV20-1 and TRBJ2-7, with TRBD2 matching 7 bases. CDR3 length: 16 residues. Germline V gene data show CDR1 as DFQATT and CDR2 as SNEGSKA (reference sequence). The V and J ends lost 5 bases and 4 bases, in that order; junction bases with no gene match: 17. This CDR3 reads CSAFVRGRVLGYEQYF. The CDR3 coding sequence is TGCAGTGCTTTCGTCCGCGGGAGAGTTCTGGGGTACGAGCAGTACTTC.

The rearrangement joins TRBV27 to TRBJ2-2, with D perhaps being TRBD1 or TRBD2 (5 bases each). The CDR3 length is 15 residues. V was cut by 3 bases and J by 0 bases, with 8 bases left in between. Germline-derived CDR1 and CDR2 are MNHEY and SMNVEV (reference sequence). The CDR3 sequence: CASSLGRPNTGELFF. Written as DNA, the CDR3 is TGTGCCAGCAGTTTGGGACGGCCGAACACCGGGGAGCTGTTTTTT.

This clonotype was seen a handful of times. The chain combines TRBV7-2 with TRBJ2-7; 7 bases line up with TRBD2. The CDR3 sequence is 13 residues long. Germline assignment: CDR1 SGHTA and CDR2 FQGNSA. V was clipped by 5 bases and J by 3 bases; unmatched bases: 4. DNA for the CDR3: TGTGCCAGCAGCCCGCTAGCGGTCTACGAGCAGTACTTC. It yields the protein CASSPLAVYEQYF.

The rearrangement links TRBV20-1 to TRBJ2-3; 8 nucleotides match TRBD2. This CDR3 is 16 amino acids long. Trimming cost V 0 bases and J 2 bases; bases outside gene matches: 7. From germline, CDR1 is DFQATT and CDR2 SNEGSKA (reference sequence). CDR3 in amino acids: CSARDLRGRTTDTQYF. As DNA, the CDR3 is TGCAGTGCTAGAGATCTTCGCGGGAGGACCACAGATACGCAGTATTTT.

The V gene is TRBV7-2, the J gene TRBJ1-5, with a weak D call TRBD1 (5 bases). CDR3 length: 15 residues. Per germline, CDR1 SGHTA and CDR2 FQGNSA. Deletions cut 5 bases from V and 1 base from J, with 12 bases between. CDR3 sequence reads: CASSRGPASNQPQHF. The CDR3 nucleotides are TGTGCCAGCAGCAGGGGACCGGCAAGCAATCAGCCCCAGCATTTT.

The V gene is TRBV28, the J gene TRBJ1-2, with a tentative D call TRBD1 (6 bases). Trimming removed 2 bases at V and 2 bases at J, with 9 bases between. Germline values: CDR1 MDHEN, CDR2 SYDVKM. The CDR3 sequence is 14 residues long. The CDR3 coding sequence is TGTGCCAGCAGTTTAAGAGGGGGGAACTATGGCTACACCTTC. Protein product: CASSLRGGNYGYTF.

V is TRBV5-5 and J is TRBJ1-6; possibly TRBD1 for D (6 bases). Germline assignment: CDR1 SGHKS and CDR2 YYEKEE (reference sequence). Trimming stripped 1 base from V and 9 bases from J, with 14 bases between. CDR3 length equals 15 residues. This CDR3 reads CASSLRGGRISPLHF. The DNA of the CDR3 is TGTGCCAGCAGCTTGCGTGGGGGGCGCATTTCACCCCTCCACTTT.

The chain couples TRBV6-2 or TRBV6-3 to TRBJ2-1, with 13 bases identical to TRBD2. CDR1 MNHEY and CDR2 SVGEGT come from the germline V gene. The CDR3 is 15 residues long. V lost 6 bases and J lost 7; bases outside the gene matches: 6. The CDR3 region has the DNA TGTGCCAGCAGGCGGACTAGCGGGAGAAGGAATGAGCAGTTCTTC. It specifies CASRRTSGRRNEQFF.

This clonotype was observed many times. The V and J genes are TRBV7-2 and TRBJ2-1, with TRBD1 identical over 10 bases. Losses at the gene ends were 4 bases for V and 6 bases for J; bases not matched to a gene: 3. Germline V CDR1 and CDR2: SGHTA, FQGNSA. The CDR3 is 14 amino acids. CDR3 loop: CASSSRQGANEQFF. Written as DNA, the CDR3 is TGTGCCAGCAGCTCGAGACAGGGGGCCAATGAGCAGTTCTTC. Full variable domain (rest looked up from reference TRBV7-2 and TRBJ2-1): GAGVSQSPSNKVTEKGKDVELRCDPISGHTALYWYRQSLGQGLEFLIYFQGNSAPDKSGLPSDRFSAERTGGSVSTLTIQRTQQEDSAVYLCASSSRQGANEQFFGPGTRLTVL.

J is TRBJ1-1 and V is TRBV12-3 or TRBV12-4, with D perhaps matching TRBD1 (5 bases). The CDR3 runs 14 residues. V dropped 5 bases and J dropped 6 bases, with 16 bases sitting between them. The CDR3 nucleotides are TGTGCCAGCAGTATTAATCAGGGAGGTCCTGAAGCTTTCTTT. This sequence encodes CASSINQGGPEAFF.